This TCR beta chain was captured by sequencing in a study of T cell repertoires in cytomegalovirus infection. Broader study findings: Dominating the ex vivo response were HLA-C-restricted CMV-specific TCR beta clonotypes. Cumulative public TCR beta family frequency identified carriers of CMV plus the relevant HLA.

About this clonotype itself: The antigen is unknown.

TCRdb reanalysed the reads using MiXCR and keeps one entry per CDR3 protein. The table includes some 450,000 distinct CDR3 sequences, around 32% detected once. Sequenced sample: PBMCs. The sequence came from a human donor in good health (CMV status not recorded). Some clones in this sample may be carry-over from other donors' samples.

The CDR3 spells CASSPTGGGPYNEQFF. The CDR3 DNA is TGTGCCAGCAGCCCAACAGGGGGCGGACCCTACAATGAGCAGTTCTTC. The rearrangement uses TRBV28 and TRBJ2-1; 9 nucleotides agree with TRBD1. With 6 bases clipped from V and 2 bases from J, the junction kept 8 bases outside the gene matches. The CDR3 totals 16 residues. In germline, CDR1 is MDHEN, CDR2 SYDVKM.